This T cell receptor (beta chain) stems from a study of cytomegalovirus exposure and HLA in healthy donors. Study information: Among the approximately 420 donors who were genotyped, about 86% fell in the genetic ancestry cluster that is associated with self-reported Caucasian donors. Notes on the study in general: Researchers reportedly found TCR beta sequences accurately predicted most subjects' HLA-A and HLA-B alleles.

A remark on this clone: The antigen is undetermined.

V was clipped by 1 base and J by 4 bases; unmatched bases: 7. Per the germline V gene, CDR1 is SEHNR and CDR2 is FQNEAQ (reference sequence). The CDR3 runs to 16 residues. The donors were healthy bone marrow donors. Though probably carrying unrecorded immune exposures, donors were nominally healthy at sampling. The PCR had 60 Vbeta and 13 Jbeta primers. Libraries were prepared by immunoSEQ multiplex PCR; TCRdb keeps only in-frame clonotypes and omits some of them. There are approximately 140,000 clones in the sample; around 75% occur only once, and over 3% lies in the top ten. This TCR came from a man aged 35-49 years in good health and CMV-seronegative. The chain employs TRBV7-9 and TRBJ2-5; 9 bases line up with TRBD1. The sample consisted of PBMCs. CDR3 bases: TGTGCCAGCAGCTTAGTGACGGGACAGGGAATAGAGACCCAGTACTTC. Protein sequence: CASSLVTGQGIETQYF. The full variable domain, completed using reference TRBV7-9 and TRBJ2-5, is DTGVSQNPRHKITKRGQNVTFRCDPISEHNRLYWYRQTLGQGPEFLTYFQNEAQLEKSRLLSDRFSAERPKGSFSTLEIQRTEQGDSAMYLCASSLVTGQGIETQYFGPGTRLLVL.